Listed below are T cell receptor beta chains from one sample, sequenced in a study of CD8+CD57+ T cells in acquired aplastic anemia. TCRdb called the reads again in MiXCR, with one record for every CDR3 protein. In the table there are hundreds of thousands of distinct CDR3 sequences, under 65% of which are singletons. Sequencing was done on a sample of sorted CD4+, CD8+, or CD8+CD57+ T cells (not recorded which) from PBMCs. These receptor sequences come from a human donor with aplastic anemia. CDR3s include the opening cysteine and the closing phenylalanine or tryptophan. Each record gives: CDR3 length, V gene, J gene, D gene, CDR3 protein. A D gene is named only where the DNA matches it firmly.

length: 15
V: TRBV5-1
J: TRBJ2-7
D: -
CDR3: CASSFRRQASYEQYF

length: 15
V: TRBV7-2
J: TRBJ1-4
D: -
CDR3: CASSEAATPGGGLFF

length: 15
V: TRBV2
J: TRBJ2-2
D: TRBD1
CDR3: CASRDRVGNTGELFF

length: 13
V: TRBV29-1
J: TRBJ1-2
D: TRBD1
CDR3: CSAQQGAIYGYTF

length: 14
V: TRBV10-3
J: TRBJ1-1
D: TRBD1
CDR3: CAISGRQGAAEAFF

length: 14
V: TRBV6-5
J: TRBJ1-5
D: -
CDR3: CASSLRVGNQPQHF

length: 14
V: TRBV6-2/TRBV6-3
J: TRBJ2-7
D: -
CDR3: CASSYSTNSREQYF

length: 16
V: TRBV7-9
J: TRBJ2-7
D: -
CDR3: CASSFAVGLSSYEQYF

length: 14
V: TRBV19
J: TRBJ1-1
D: -
CDR3: CASSMGHLNTEAFF

length: 15
V: TRBV9
J: TRBJ2-3
D: -
CDR3: CASTMWATGTDTQYF

length: 12
V: TRBV7-6
J: TRBJ2-1
D: -
CDR3: CASSKYNNEQFF

length: 13
V: TRBV29-1
J: TRBJ2-6
D: -
CDR3: CSVPGSGANVLTF

length: 12
V: TRBV2
J: TRBJ2-7
D: TRBD1
CDR3: CASTDRVYEQYF

length: 14
V: TRBV7-9
J: TRBJ2-5
D: -
CDR3: CASSLEQPGGTQYF

length: 19
V: TRBV7-9
J: TRBJ2-1
D: -
CDR3: CASSLAPTVGYVTYSEQFF

length: 15
V: TRBV7-9
J: TRBJ2-5
D: -
CDR3: CASSLVGHPKETQYF

length: 14
V: TRBV5-1
J: TRBJ2-7
D: -
CDR3: CASGIGGTSYEQYF

length: 13
V: TRBV5-8
J: TRBJ2-3
D: -
CDR3: CATSRGSTDTQYF

length: 15
V: TRBV5-4
J: TRBJ1-2
D: TRBD1
CDR3: CAGSPKGQGGTGYTF

length: 12
V: TRBV6-4
J: TRBJ2-2
D: -
CDR3: CATGQNTGELFF

length: 17
V: TRBV19
J: TRBJ2-7
D: TRBD1
CDR3: CASSTKTRDSSSYEQYF

length: 13
V: TRBV7-9
J: TRBJ1-1
D: -
CDR3: CASTPLGWTEAFF

length: 19
V: TRBV7-3
J: TRBJ2-2
D: TRBD2
CDR3: CASSLMVASGRASTGELFF

length: 14
V: TRBV20-1
J: TRBJ1-1
D: -
CDR3: CSVFGPRANAEAFF

length: 15
V: TRBV3-1
J: TRBJ2-7
D: TRBD2
CDR3: CASSLGLAGSYEQYF